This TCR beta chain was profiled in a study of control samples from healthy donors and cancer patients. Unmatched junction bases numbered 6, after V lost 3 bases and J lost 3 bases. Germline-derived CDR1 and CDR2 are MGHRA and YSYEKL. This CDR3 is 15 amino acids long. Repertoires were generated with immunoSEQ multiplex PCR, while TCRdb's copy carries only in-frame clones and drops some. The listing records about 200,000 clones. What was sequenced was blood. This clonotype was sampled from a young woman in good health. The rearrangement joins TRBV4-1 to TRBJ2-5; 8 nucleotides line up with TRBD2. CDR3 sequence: CASSQGYGGEETQYF. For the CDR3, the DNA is TGCGCCAGCAGCCAGGGGTACGGGGGGGAAGAGACCCAGTACTTC.